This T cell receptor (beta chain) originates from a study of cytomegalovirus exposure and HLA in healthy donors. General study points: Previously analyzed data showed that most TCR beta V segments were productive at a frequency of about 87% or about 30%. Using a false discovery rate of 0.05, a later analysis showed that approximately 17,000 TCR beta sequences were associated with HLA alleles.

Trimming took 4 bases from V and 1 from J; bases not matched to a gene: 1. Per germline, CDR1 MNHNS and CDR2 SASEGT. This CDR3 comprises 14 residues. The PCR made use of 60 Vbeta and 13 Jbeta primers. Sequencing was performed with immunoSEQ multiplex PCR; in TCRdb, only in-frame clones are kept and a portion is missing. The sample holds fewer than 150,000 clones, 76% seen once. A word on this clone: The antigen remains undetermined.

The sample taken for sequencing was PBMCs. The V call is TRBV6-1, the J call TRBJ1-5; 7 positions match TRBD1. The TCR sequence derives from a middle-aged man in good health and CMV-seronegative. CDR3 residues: CASSAQGSNQPQHF. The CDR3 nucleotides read TGTGCCAGCAGTGCACAGGGGAGCAATCAGCCCCAGCATTTT.